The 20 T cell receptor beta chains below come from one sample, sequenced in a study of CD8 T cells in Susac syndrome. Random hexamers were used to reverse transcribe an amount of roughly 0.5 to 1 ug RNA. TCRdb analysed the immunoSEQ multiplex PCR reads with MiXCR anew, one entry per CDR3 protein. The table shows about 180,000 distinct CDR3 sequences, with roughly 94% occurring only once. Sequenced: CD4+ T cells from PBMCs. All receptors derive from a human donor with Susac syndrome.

DNA for the CDR3: TGTGCCAGCAGCGCCACAGGGGAAGGACAGCCCCAGCATTTT. It is translated as CASSATGEGQPQHF. This chain joins TRBV9 and TRBJ1-5; 7 bases match TRBD1. The CDR3 contains 14 residues. Germline values: CDR1 SGDLS, CDR2 YYNGEE. J lost 7 bases, V lost 3 bases, and 7 bases had no gene match.

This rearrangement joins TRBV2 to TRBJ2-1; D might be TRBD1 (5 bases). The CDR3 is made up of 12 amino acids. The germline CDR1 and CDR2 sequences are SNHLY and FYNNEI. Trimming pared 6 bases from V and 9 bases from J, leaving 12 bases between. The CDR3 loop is CASSPGRGEQFF. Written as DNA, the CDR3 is TGTGCCAGCAGCCCGGGTAGGGGTGAGCAGTTCTTC.

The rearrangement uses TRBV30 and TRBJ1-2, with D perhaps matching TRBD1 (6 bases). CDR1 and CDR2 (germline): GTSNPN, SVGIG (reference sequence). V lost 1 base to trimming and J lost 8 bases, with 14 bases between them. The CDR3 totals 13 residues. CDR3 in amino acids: CAWSEGTIRGYTF. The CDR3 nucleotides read TGTGCCTGGAGTGAGGGGACAATAAGAGGCTACACCTTC.

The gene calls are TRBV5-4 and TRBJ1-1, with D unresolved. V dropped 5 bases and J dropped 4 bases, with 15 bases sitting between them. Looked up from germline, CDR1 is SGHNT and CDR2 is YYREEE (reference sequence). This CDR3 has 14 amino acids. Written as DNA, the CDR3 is TGTGCCAGCAGTTCCTTGGGTGGGCGCACTGAAGCTTTCTTT. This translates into CASSSLGGRTEAFF.

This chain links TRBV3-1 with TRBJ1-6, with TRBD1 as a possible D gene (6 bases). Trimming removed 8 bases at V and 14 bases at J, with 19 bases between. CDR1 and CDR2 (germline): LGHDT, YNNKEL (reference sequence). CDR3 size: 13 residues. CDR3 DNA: TGTGCCAGCCGGGACATGAGGACCCTCACCCTCCACTTT. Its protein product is CASRDMRTLTLHF.

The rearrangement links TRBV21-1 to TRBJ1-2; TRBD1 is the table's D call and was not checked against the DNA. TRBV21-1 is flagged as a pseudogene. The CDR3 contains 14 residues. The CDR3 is CASSKDRGPDGYTF. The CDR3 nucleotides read TGTGCCAGCAGCAAAGACAGGGGGCCTGATGGCTACACCTTC.

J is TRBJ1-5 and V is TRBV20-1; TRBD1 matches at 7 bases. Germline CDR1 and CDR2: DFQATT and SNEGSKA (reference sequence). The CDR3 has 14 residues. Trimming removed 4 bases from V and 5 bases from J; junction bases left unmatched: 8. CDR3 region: CSAIGTAFDQPQHF. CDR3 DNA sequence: TGCAGTGCTATAGGGACAGCTTTTGATCAGCCCCAGCATTTT.

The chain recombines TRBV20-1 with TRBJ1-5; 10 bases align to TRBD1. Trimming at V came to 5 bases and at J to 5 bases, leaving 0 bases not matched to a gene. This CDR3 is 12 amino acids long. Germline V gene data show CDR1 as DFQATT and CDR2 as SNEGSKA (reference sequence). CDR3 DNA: TGCAGTGCTGGGACAGGGGATCAGCCCCAGCATTTT. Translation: CSAGTGDQPQHF.

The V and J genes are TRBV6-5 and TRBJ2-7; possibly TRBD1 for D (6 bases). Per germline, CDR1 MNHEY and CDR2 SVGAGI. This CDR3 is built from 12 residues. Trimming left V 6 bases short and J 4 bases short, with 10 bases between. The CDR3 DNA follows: TGTGCCAGCAGCCGAGGACAGTACGAGCAGTACTTC. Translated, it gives CASSRGQYEQYF.

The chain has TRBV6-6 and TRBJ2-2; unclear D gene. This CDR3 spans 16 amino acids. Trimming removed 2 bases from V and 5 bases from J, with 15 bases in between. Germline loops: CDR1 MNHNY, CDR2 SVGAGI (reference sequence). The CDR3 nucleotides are TGTGCCAGCAGTTACCCACCGAACTTCCCGACCGGGGAGCTGTTTTTT. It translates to CASSYPPNFPTGELFF.

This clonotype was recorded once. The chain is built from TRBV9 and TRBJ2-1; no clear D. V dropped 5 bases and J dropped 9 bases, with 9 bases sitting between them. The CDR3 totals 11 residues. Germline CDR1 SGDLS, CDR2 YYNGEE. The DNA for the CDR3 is TGTGCCAGCAGTCGCCTCACTGAGCAGTTCTTC. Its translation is CASSRLTEQFF.

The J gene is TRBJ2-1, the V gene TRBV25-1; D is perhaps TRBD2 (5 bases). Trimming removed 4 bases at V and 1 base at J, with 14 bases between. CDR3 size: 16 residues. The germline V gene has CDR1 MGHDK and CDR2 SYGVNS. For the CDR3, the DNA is TGTGCCAGCAGTGGTCCGGGGTCGAGGTCCTACAATGAGCAGTTCTTC. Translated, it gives CASSGPGSRSYNEQFF.

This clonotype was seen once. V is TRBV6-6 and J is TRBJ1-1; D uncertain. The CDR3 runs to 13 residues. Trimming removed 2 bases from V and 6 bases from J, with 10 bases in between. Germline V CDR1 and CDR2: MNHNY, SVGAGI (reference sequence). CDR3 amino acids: CASSYDSRAEAFF. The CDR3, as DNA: TGTGCCAGCAGTTACGACTCTCGGGCTGAAGCTTTCTTT.

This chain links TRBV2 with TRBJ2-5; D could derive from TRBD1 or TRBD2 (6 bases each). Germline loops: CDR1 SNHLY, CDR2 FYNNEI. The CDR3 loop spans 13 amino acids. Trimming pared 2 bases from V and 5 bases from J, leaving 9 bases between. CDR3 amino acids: CASSEQGRETQYF. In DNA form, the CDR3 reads TGTGCCAGCAGTGAACAGGGGAGGGAGACCCAGTACTTC. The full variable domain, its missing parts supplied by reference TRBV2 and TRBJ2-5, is EPEVTQTPSHQVTQMGQEVILRCVPISNHLYFYWYRQILGQKVEFLVSFYNNEISEKSEIFDDQFSVERPDGSNFTLKIRSTKLEDSAMYFCASSEQGRETQYFGPGTRLLVL.

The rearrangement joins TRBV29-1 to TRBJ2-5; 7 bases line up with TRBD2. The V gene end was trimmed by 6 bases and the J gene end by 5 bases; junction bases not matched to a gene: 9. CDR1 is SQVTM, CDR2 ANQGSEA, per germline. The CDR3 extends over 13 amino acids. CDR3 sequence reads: CSVRPTSRETQYF. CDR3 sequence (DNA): TGCAGCGTCCGACCGACTAGCAGGGAGACCCAGTACTTC.

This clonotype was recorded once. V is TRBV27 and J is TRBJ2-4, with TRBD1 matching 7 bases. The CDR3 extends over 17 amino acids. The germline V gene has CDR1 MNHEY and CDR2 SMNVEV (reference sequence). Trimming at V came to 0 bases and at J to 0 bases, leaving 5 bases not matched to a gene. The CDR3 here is CASSLSVGQLAKNIQYF. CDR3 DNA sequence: TGTGCCAGCAGTTTATCTGTGGGACAGTTAGCCAAAAACATTCAGTACTTC.

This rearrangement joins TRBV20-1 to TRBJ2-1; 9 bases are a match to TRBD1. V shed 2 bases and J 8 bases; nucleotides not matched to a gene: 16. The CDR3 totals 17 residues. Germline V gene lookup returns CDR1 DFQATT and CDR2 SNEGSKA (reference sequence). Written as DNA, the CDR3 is TGCAGTGCTAGAAATCCCGGTGGGGACAGGGTATTCGATGAGCAGTTCTTC. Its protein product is CSARNPGGDRVFDEQFF.

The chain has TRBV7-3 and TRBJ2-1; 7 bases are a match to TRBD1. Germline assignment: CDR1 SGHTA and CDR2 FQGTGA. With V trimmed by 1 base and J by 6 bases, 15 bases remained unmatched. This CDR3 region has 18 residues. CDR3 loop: CASSLKPRGQDMGNEQFF. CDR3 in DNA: TGTGCCAGCAGCTTAAAGCCCCGCGGACAGGATATGGGCAATGAGCAGTTCTTC.

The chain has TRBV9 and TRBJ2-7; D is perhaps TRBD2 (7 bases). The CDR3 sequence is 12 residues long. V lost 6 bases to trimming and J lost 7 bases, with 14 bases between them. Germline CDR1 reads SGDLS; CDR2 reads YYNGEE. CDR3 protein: CASIRGAVEQYF. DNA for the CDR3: TGTGCCAGCATCCGGGGGGCCGTAGAGCAGTACTTC. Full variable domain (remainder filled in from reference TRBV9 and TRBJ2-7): DSGVTQTPKHLITATGQRVTLRCSPRSGDLSVYWYQQSLDQGLQFLIQYYNGEERAKGNILERFSAQQFPDLHSELNLSSLELGDSALYFCASIRGAVEQYFGPGTRLTVT.

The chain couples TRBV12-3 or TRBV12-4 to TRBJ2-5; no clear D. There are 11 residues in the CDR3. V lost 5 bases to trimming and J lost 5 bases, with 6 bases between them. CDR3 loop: CASSVLETQYF. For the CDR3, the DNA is TGTGCCAGCAGTGTGCTGGAGACCCAGTACTTC.